These 13 T cell receptor beta chains were all obtained from the same sample, sequenced in a study of spatial heterogeneity in lung cancer. Notes on the study in general: Expanded intratumoral alpha and beta TCR counts tracked tumor mutation counts.

Via MiXCR, TCRdb re-called the 5' RACE reads, giving one row per CDR3 protein. The table includes about 14,000 distinct CDR3 sequences, about 3.2% detected once. Stated time point: sample taken at primary tumor resection. These receptors have no identified antigens. The sample consisted of lung tumor tissue, taken at surgery. Receptor source: a male donor with early-stage non-small cell lung cancer.

This clonotype was seen many times. The chain combines TRBV24-1 with TRBJ2-2; D not resolved. V shed 0 bases and J shed 6 bases, with 7 bases lying between them. Germline CDR1 is KGHDR and CDR2 is SFDVKD. This CDR3 is built from 14 residues. CDR3 residues: CATSDLVLPGELFF. CDR3 bases: TGTGCCACCAGTGATTTGGTTCTACCCGGGGAGCTGTTTTTT.

This clonotype was detected ten times or more. The gene calls are TRBV20-1 and TRBJ2-3; TRBD1 aligns across 7 bases. Germline lookup yields CDR1 DFQATT and CDR2 SNEGSKA (reference sequence). The J segment lost 1 base and the V segment lost 4 bases, leaving 11 bases of the junction unmatched. The CDR3 runs 16 residues. The CDR3 coding sequence is TGCAGTGCTATGAGACAGGGCCCTCAGTGCACAGATACGCAGTATTTT. Protein product: CSAMRQGPQCTDTQYF.

This clonotype was detected many times. The gene calls are TRBV2 and TRBJ2-7; no reliable D call. V was pared by 7 bases and J by 3 bases, with 13 bases between. Germline CDR1 SNHLY, CDR2 FYNNEI. The length of the CDR3 is 13 residues. The chain's CDR3 is CASTTPPGYEQYF. The DNA of the CDR3 is TGTGCCAGCACTACACCGCCAGGCTACGAGCAGTACTTC. The full variable domain, with the rest looked up from reference TRBV2 and TRBJ2-7, is EPEVTQTPSHQVTQMGQEVILRCVPISNHLYFYWYRQILGQKVEFLVSFYNNEISEKSEIFDDQFSVERPDGSNFTLKIRSTKLEDSAMYFCASTTPPGYEQYFGPGTRLTVT.

In its sample, this clonotype was seen a few times. The chain is built from TRBV19 and TRBJ1-5; D gene uncertain. The CDR3 is 14 residues long. Trimming took 0 bases from V and 5 from J, leaving 8 bases between them. CDR1 LNHDA and CDR2 SQIVND come from the germline V gene (reference sequence). The CDR3 is CASSIERSHQPQHF. CDR3 sequence (DNA): TGTGCCAGTAGTATAGAGCGTTCTCATCAGCCCCAGCATTTT.

This clonotype was counted ten times or more. The gene calls are TRBV7-2 and TRBJ2-7, with a tentative D call TRBD1 (5 bases). V was shortened by 1 base and J by 8 bases, with 9 bases between the two germline ends. The CDR3 covers 12 residues. CDR1 is SGHTA and CDR2 is FQGNSA in the germline V gene. CDR3 sequence (DNA): TGTGCCAGCAGCTTAGAGGCAGGGAAGCAGTACTTC. Translating gives CASSLEAGKQYF.

This chain links TRBV7-2 with TRBJ1-6; perhaps TRBD1 as D (5 bases). CDR1 and CDR2 from the germline V gene are SGHTA and FQGNSA. V lost 4 bases and J lost 10, with 11 bases in between. The CDR3 runs 13 residues. CDR3: CASSSYRQSPLHF. Written as DNA, the CDR3 is TGTGCCAGCAGCTCCTACAGGCAATCACCCCTCCACTTT.

The sample holds a few counts of this clonotype. V gene TRBV2 combines with J gene TRBJ2-5; D gene unclear. There are 10 residues in the CDR3. Deletions cut 9 bases from V and 2 bases from J, with 4 bases between. Germline lookup yields CDR1 SNHLY and CDR2 FYNNEI. The CDR3 spells CASLQETQYF. In DNA, the CDR3 is TGTGCCAGTCTTCAAGAGACCCAGTACTTC.

This clonotype showed up many times. This sequence joins TRBV9 and TRBJ1-1, with 7 nucleotides matching TRBD1. The CDR3 runs to 13 residues. The V gene's germline CDR1 is SGDLS and CDR2 YYNGEE. V lost 4 bases to trimming and J lost 4 bases; unmatched junction nucleotides: 4. The CDR3 is CASSSQGGTEAFF. CDR3 sequence (DNA): TGTGCCAGCAGCTCCCAGGGGGGCACTGAAGCTTTCTTT.

This clonotype was recorded at least ten times. The V and J genes are TRBV7-9 and TRBJ1-4; 7 bases agree with TRBD1. Germline V gives CDR1 SEHNR, CDR2 FQNEAQ (reference sequence). J was trimmed by 4 bases and V by 1 base; bases with no gene match: 12. The CDR3 length is 18 residues. The CDR3 DNA reads TGTGCCAGCAGCTTAGGTCCTGCCACGGGACAGCTTAATGAAAAACTGTTTTTT. The encoded protein is CASSLGPATGQLNEKLFF.

By proportion, this clonotype is medium-sized. This chain joins TRBV20-1 and TRBJ2-7; 7 bases fit TRBD2. From germline, CDR1 is DFQATT and CDR2 SNEGSKA (reference sequence). J gave up 5 bases and V 3 bases, and 10 bases lay outside the gene matches. The CDR3 runs to 14 residues. CDR3 DNA sequence: TGCAGTGCTAGCGGGGGGTCCTTAACGGACGAGCAGTACTTC. Amino acids: CSASGGSLTDEQYF.

The sample holds many counts of this clonotype. The chain uses TRBV5-1 and TRBJ2-3, with a weak D call TRBD2 (6 bases). The CDR3 totals 15 residues. The germline gives CDR1 SGHRS, CDR2 YFSETQ. Trimming pared 5 bases from V and 1 base from J, leaving 14 bases between. CDR3 in DNA: TGCGCCAGCAGGGCCTTATGGGGGGGCACAGATACGCAGTATTTT. This translates into CASRALWGGTDTQYF.

This clonotype was counted at least ten times. The chain is built from TRBV7-2 and TRBJ2-5, with 7 bases that match TRBD2. Germline CDR1 SGHTA, CDR2 FQGNSA. Losses at the gene ends were 5 bases for V and 1 base for J; bases not matched to a gene: 10. The CDR3 loop spans 16 amino acids. CDR3 DNA sequence: TGTGCCAGCAGCCGGATAGCAGCGGGGAGCCAAGAGACCCAGTACTTC. Residues: CASSRIAAGSQETQYF.

In this sample, this clonotype turned up many times. The chain links TRBV12-3 or TRBV12-4 to TRBJ1-1; weak D call: TRBD1 (6 bases). The CDR3 runs to 15 residues. V lost 6 bases to trimming and J lost 0 bases, with 14 bases between them. Here the CDR3 DNA reads TGTGCCAGCAGCCCGGACAGCTTAATGAACACTGAAGCTTTCTTT. Amino acid sequence: CASSPDSLMNTEAFF.